The T cell receptor (beta chain) under discussion was sequenced for a study of identical twins. Study observations and caveats: Conclusions were based on cross-sectional statistical analysis, without following the same donors.

Template switching, a step in the protocol, added a universal primer site, and cDNA carried unique molecular identifiers. TCRdb re-derived calls from the 5' RACE reads in MiXCR, one entry per CDR3 protein. The repertoire holds roughly 250,000 distinct CDR3 sequences, with over 12% as singletons. The CDR3 is 15 residues long. Germline trimming cut 4 bases from V and 7 bases from J; bases unmatched to any gene: 12. The germline CDR1 and CDR2 sequences are GTSNPN and SVGIG (reference sequence). Remarks on this clonotype: Its antigen is still unknown.

No donor was unhealthy or non-Caucasian. The sample consisted of memory (CD45RO+) T cells sorted from blood. This clonotype was sampled from a young woman in good health. The chain joins TRBV30 to TRBJ2-1; 8 bases align to TRBD2. The CDR3 region is CAWTIGQRELNEQFF. The CDR3 nucleotides read TGTGCCTGGACCATAGGGCAGCGGGAGTTGAATGAGCAGTTCTTC.